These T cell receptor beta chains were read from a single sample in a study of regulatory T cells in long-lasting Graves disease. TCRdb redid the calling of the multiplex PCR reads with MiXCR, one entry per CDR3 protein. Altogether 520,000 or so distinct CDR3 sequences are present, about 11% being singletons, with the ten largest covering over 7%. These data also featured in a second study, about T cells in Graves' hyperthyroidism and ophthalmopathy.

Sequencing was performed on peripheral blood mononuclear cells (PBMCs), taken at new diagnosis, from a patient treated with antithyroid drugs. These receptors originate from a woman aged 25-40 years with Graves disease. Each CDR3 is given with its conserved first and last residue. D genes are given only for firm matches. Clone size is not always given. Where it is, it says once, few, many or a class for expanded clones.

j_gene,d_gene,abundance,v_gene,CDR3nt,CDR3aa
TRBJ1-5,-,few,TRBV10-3,TGTGCCATCAGTGAGTTATTCGAGTCGGGGAATCAGCCCCAGCATTTT,CAISELFESGNQPQHF
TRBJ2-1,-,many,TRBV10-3,TGTGCCATCAGTCCGGCTAGCAATGAGCAGTTCTTC,CAISPASNEQFF
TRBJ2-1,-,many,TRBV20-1,TGCAGTGCACGGGACGCCGGAGGGGGCGGATACAATGAGCAGTTCTTC,CSARDAGGGGYNEQFF
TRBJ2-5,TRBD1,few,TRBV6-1,TGTGCCAGCAGTAACACCCTCCACAGGGGTCAGACCCAGTACTTC,CASSNTLHRGQTQYF
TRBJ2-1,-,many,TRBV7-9,TGTGCCAGCAGTGACGGGATGAGCAATGAGCAGTTCTTC,CASSDGMSNEQFF
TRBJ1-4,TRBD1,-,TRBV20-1,TGCAGTGCTAGGATGACTTCGGGGACAGGTGAAAAACTGTTTTTT,CSARMTSGTGEKLFF
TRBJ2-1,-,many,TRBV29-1,TGCAGCGTTGAAAGAACCGGGTCATCCAATGAGCAGTTCTTC,CSVERTGSSNEQFF
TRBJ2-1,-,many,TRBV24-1,TGTGCCACCAGTAGGTCCGGGTACTACAATGAGCAGTTCTTC,CATSRSGYYNEQFF
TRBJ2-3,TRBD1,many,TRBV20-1,TGCAGCGTCGACAGGGGGCTTCAGACAGATACGCAGTATTTT,CSVDRGLQTDTQYF
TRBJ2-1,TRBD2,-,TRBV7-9,TGTGCCAGCAGCACGGGACTAGCGGGAATCCATGGGCAGTTCTTC,CASSTGLAGIHGQFF
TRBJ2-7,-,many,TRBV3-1,TGTGCCAGCAGCCAAGTGGGGGCTGGCCTCAATTACGAGCAGTACTTC,CASSQVGAGLNYEQYF
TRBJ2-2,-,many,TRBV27,TGTGCCAGCAGTTCAGGGTGGGGGACCGGGGAGCTGTTTTTT,CASSSGWGTGELFF
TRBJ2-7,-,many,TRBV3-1,TGTGCCAGCACGGCTGGCTACGAGCAGTACTTC,CASTAGYEQYF
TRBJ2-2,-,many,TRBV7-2,TGTGCCAGCAGCTTATCTTCACCGTCGAACACCGGGGAGCTGTTTTTT,CASSLSSPSNTGELFF
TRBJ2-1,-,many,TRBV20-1,TGCAGTGCTATCTATGGCAATGAGCAGTTCTTC,CSAIYGNEQFF
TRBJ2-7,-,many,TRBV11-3,TGTGCCAGCAGCCTAAGGACGGCGAACTACGAGCAGTACTTC,CASSLRTANYEQYF
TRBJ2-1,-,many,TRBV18,TGTGCCAGCTCGGGGTATGAGCAGTTCTTC,CASSGYEQFF
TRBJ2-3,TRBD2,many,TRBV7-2,TGTGCCAGCAGCTTTCGCGGGAGAGTTGCAGATACGCAGTATTTT,CASSFRGRVADTQYF
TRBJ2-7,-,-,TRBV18,TGTGCCAGCTCATCGGACCTACCAACCTACGAGCAGTACTTC,CASSSDLPTYEQYF
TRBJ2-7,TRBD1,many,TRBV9,TGTGCCAGCAGCGCGGGACAGGGGCCGCTCGAGCAGTACTTC,CASSAGQGPLEQYF
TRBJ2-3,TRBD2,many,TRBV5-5,TGTGCCAGCAGCTCAGGGACTAGCGGGAGAGATACGCAGTATTTT,CASSSGTSGRDTQYF
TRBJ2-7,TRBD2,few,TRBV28,TGTGCCAGCAGTCCGCCCGGACTAGCCCACGAGCAGTACTTC,CASSPPGLAHEQYF
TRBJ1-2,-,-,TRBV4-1,TGCGCCAGCAGCCACTCAGGATACTACACCTTC,CASSHSGYYTF
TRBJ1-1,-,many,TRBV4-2,TGTGCCAGCAGCCCTAACCGGGGAGGGAGGAAGACTGAAGCTTTCTTT,CASSPNRGGRKTEAFF
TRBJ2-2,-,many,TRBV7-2,TGTGCCAGCAGCTTCGGGGGAGCGGACACCGGGGAGCTGTTTTTT,CASSFGGADTGELFF
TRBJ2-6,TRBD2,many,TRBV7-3,TGTGCCAGCAGCCCCCGGACTAGCGGGAGAAGTCCTGGGGCCAACGTCCTGACTTTC,CASSPRTSGRSPGANVLTF
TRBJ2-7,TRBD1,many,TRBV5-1,TGCGCCAGCAGCACCGGACAGGGGGTTCGCTACGAGCAGTACTTC,CASSTGQGVRYEQYF
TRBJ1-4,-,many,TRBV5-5,TGTGCCAGCAGCTTGCCGGGGAGGGCCAATGAAAAACTGTTTTTT,CASSLPGRANEKLFF
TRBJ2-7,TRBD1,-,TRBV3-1,TGTGCTAGCAGCCGCGGGACAGGGACCTACGAGCAGTACTTC,CASSRGTGTYEQYF
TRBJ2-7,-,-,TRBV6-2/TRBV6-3,TGTGCCAGCAGCAACTCCGGGCAGGCCGGCGAGCAGTACTTC,CASSNSGQAGEQYF
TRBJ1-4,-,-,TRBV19,TGTGCCAGTAGTCCAGACGCGGACTCCCATAATGAAAAACTGTTTTTT,CASSPDADSHNEKLFF
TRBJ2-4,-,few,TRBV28,TGTGCCAGCAGTTTATGGGATCCCGGGGCCAAAAACATTCAGTACTTC,CASSLWDPGAKNIQYF
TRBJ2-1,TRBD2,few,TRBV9,TGTGCCAGCAGCGTCAGACTAGCGGGAGCCTACAATGAGCAGTTCTTC,CASSVRLAGAYNEQFF
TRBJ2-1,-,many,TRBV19,TGTGCCAGTAGTCTTTGGTCGTCCGTCCGCAATGAGCAGTTCTTC,CASSLWSSVRNEQFF
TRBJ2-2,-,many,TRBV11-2,TGTGCCAGCAGCTCCCCCAGACAGGGGAGGGACACCGGGGAGCTGTTTTTT,CASSSPRQGRDTGELFF
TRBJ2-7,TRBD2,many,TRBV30,TGTGCCTGGAGTCCGGAGGGATTAGCGGGAGAATACGAGCAGTACTTC,CAWSPEGLAGEYEQYF
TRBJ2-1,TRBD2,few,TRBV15,TGTGCCACCAGCAGAGGGTCAGGAGGGCTAGCGGGAGGGCCGGGCAATGAGCAGTTCTTC,CATSRGSGGLAGGPGNEQFF
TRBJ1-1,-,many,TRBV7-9,TGTGCCAGCAGCCTTAAGGGTAGCACTGAAGCTTTCTTT,CASSLKGSTEAFF
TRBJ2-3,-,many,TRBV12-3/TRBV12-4,TGTGCCAGCAGTTTGTTTGTGGGTACAGATACGCAGTATTTT,CASSLFVGTDTQYF
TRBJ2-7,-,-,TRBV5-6,TGTGCCAGCAGCGCCGGGGACCTTTGGGACGAGCAGTACTTC,CASSAGDLWDEQYF
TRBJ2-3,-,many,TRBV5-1,TGCGCCAGCAGCTTGAGGGGACGGGGCACAGATACGCAGTATTTT,CASSLRGRGTDTQYF
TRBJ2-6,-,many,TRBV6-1,TGTGCCAGCAGAACTGGGGCCAACGTCCTGACTTTC,CASRTGANVLTF
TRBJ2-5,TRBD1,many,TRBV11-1,TGTGCCAGCAGCTCCTCCGGGACAGTTCCTCAAGAGACCCAGTACTTC,CASSSSGTVPQETQYF
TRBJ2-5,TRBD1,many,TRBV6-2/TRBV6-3,TGTGCCAGCAGCAAGACAGGGGAAGAGACCCAGTACTTC,CASSKTGEETQYF
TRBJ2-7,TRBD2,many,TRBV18,TGTGCCAGCTCAGGGGACTACGCCTACGAGCAGTACTTC,CASSGDYAYEQYF
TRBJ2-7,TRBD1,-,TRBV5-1,TGCGCCAGCAGCTTTGGGACAGTGTCGAACTACGAGCAGTACTTC,CASSFGTVSNYEQYF
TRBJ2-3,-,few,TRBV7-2,TGTGCCAGCAGCTTTTTACGCGGGGGAGGGGGGGCAGATACGCAGTATTTT,CASSFLRGGGGADTQYF
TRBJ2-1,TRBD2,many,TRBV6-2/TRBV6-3,TGTGCCAGCAGTCTAAGACTAGCGGGAGTATCCCATACTGGCAATGAGCAGTTCTTC,CASSLRLAGVSHTGNEQFF
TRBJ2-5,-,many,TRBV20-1,TGCAGTGCTGTGGGGGGAGGCCTACAAGAGACCCAGTACTTC,CSAVGGGLQETQYF
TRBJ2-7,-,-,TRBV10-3,TGTGCCATCAGTGACCCCCCGTCGCGCTACGAGCAGTACTTC,CAISDPPSRYEQYF
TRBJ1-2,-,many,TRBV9,TGTGCCAGCAGCGTAGCCCAGGACGGGAACTATGGCTACACCTTC,CASSVAQDGNYGYTF
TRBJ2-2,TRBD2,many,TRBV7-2,TGTGCCAGCAGCCTAGCCGGGACTAGCGGGAGCGGGGAGCTGTTTTTT,CASSLAGTSGSGELFF
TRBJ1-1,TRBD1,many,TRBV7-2,TGTGCCAGCAGCTACCGGGACAGGACTAACACTGAAGCTTTCTTT,CASSYRDRTNTEAFF